A selection of T cell receptor beta chains follows, all from one sample in a study of blood T cell repertoires in COVID-19. Sequencing was performed with immunoSEQ multiplex PCR; in TCRdb, only in-frame clones are kept and a portion is missing. The profile covers 350,000 to 450,000 clones, with roughly 90% appearing a single time and 0.95% to 1.5% taken by the ten largest. Material: peripheral blood. The receptors derive from a middle-aged man with acute or convalescent COVID-19. CDR3s include the opening cysteine and the closing phenylalanine or tryptophan. Each record gives: CDR3 protein, D gene, J gene, V gene. A D gene is named only where the DNA matches it firmly.

CDR3: CASKAGGYEQYF
D: TRBD1
J: TRBJ2-7
V: TRBV6-5

CDR3: CASSEERTNEKLFF
D: -
J: TRBJ1-4
V: TRBV11-2

CDR3: CASSLGGQHYGYTF
D: -
J: TRBJ1-2
V: TRBV5-4

CDR3: CASSPGVQETQYF
D: -
J: TRBJ2-5
V: TRBV9

CDR3: CASSPLELGVDNEQFF
D: -
J: TRBJ2-1
V: TRBV18

CDR3: CASSSQGTTEAFF
D: TRBD1
J: TRBJ1-1
V: TRBV11-1

CDR3: CASSSPTGEVATIYF
D: TRBD1
J: TRBJ1-3
V: TRBV11-2

CDR3: CASLERGRSTDTQYF
D: -
J: TRBJ2-3
V: TRBV6-5

CDR3: CASSYRQGSMATEAFF
D: -
J: TRBJ1-1
V: TRBV6-5

CDR3: CASSLSVFYQETQYF
D: -
J: TRBJ2-5
V: TRBV13

CDR3: CASSAYRGPMTEAFF
D: TRBD1
J: TRBJ1-1
V: TRBV5-1

CDR3: CASSWGQGGGGYTF
D: TRBD1
J: TRBJ1-2
V: TRBV28

CDR3: CAWSVPRTGRDQPQHF
D: TRBD1
J: TRBJ1-5
V: TRBV30

CDR3: CASSLKRGLAGDNEQFF
D: TRBD2
J: TRBJ2-1
V: TRBV7-9

CDR3: CASSVGASGDGETQYF
D: TRBD2
J: TRBJ2-5
V: TRBV9

CDR3: CASSLVMETEAFF
D: -
J: TRBJ1-1
V: TRBV28

CDR3: CASSLGGVDYGYTF
D: -
J: TRBJ1-2
V: TRBV7-9

CDR3: CASKLPGTHLREQYF
D: -
J: TRBJ2-7
V: TRBV7-2

CDR3: CSASSSPQAWEKLFF
D: -
J: TRBJ1-4
V: TRBV20-1

CDR3: CASKRGMGDEQFF
D: -
J: TRBJ2-1
V: TRBV7-3

CDR3: CASSSPPLRETQYF
D: -
J: TRBJ2-5
V: TRBV23-1

CDR3: CASSRYFLILSSYNEQFF
D: -
J: TRBJ2-1
V: TRBV14

CDR3: CASSGRTLLNTGELFF
D: -
J: TRBJ2-2
V: TRBV19

CDR3: CASSWGLAGATGELFF
D: TRBD2
J: TRBJ2-2
V: TRBV11-2

CDR3: CASTGTGAFYEQYF
D: TRBD1
J: TRBJ2-7
V: TRBV5-1

CDR3: CASSPAEAASNQPQHF
D: -
J: TRBJ1-5
V: TRBV7-8

CDR3: CASRQDRDSYNEQFF
D: -
J: TRBJ2-1
V: TRBV27

CDR3: CAISGLKPGQGGLNTEAFF
D: TRBD1
J: TRBJ1-1
V: TRBV10-3

CDR3: CASSVNTGHGELFF
D: -
J: TRBJ2-2
V: TRBV5-4

CDR3: CASNEDTNQPQHF
D: -
J: TRBJ1-5
V: TRBV19

CDR3: CASSVVGTVSGNTIYF
D: TRBD1
J: TRBJ1-3
V: TRBV9

CDR3: CASSLVVLSGGELFF
D: -
J: TRBJ2-2
V: TRBV7-2